Listed below are T cell receptor beta chains from one sample, sequenced in a study of OX40 agonist ivuxolimab in advanced cancers. Generated by immunoSEQ multiplex PCR, the TCRdb table keeps only in-frame clones and is missing some. The repertoire holds roughly 48,000 clones, with 79% as singletons. Sequenced material: CD4+ or CD8+ T cells sorted from blood, taken in a trial of the OX40 agonist ivuxolimab. The source of these receptors is an adult with an advanced solid tumor such as melanoma, head and neck, liver or kidney cancer. Each CDR3 is given with its conserved first and last residue. The D gene is left open where the match is weak. Size is omitted from some rows. Given values are once, few, many or a class for expanded clones.

TRBV11-3	TRBD1	NA	TRBJ2-2	CASRPTGGTGELFF	TGTGCCAGCAGGCCGACAGGGGGGACCGGGGAGCTGTTTTTT
TRBV6-8	NA	few	TRBJ2-2	CASRVAGELFF	TGTGCCAGCAGAGTAGCCGGGGAGCTGTTTTTT
TRBV10-3	TRBD2	NA	TRBJ2-3	CAISERPGGDTQYF	TGTGCCATCAGTGAGCGCCCGGGGGGAGATACGCAGTATTTT
TRBV6-1	NA	NA	TRBJ1-2	CASRRDSNYGYTF	TGTGCCAGCAGGCGCGACAGTAACTATGGCTACACCTTC
TRBV10-3	TRBD2	NA	TRBJ2-7	CAINLAGEAGEQYF	TGTGCCATCAACCTAGCGGGAGAGGCGGGCGAGCAGTACTTC
TRBV9	TRBD1	NA	TRBJ2-1	CASSATGSSYNEQFF	TGTGCCAGCAGCGCGACAGGGAGCTCCTACAATGAGCAGTTCTTC
TRBV12-5	TRBD1	NA	TRBJ2-5	CASGLTGGAKTQYF	TGTGCTAGTGGTCTAACAGGGGGCGCAAAGACCCAGTACTTC
TRBV30	NA	NA	TRBJ1-1	CAAKFGPPEAFF	TGTGCCGCCAAATTCGGACCACCCGAAGCTTTCTTT
TRBV4-1	NA	NA	TRBJ2-1	CASSRLDIISYNEQFF	TGCGCCAGCAGCCGCCTTGACATAATCTCCTACAATGAGCAGTTCTTC
TRBV5-4	NA	NA	TRBJ2-5	CASSLVSGEETQYF	TGTGCCAGCAGCTTGGTTAGCGGAGAAGAGACCCAGTACTTC
TRBV12-5	NA	NA	TRBJ1-5	CASGRGVPANQPQHF	TGTGCTAGTGGCCGGGGGGTTCCCGCTAATCAGCCCCAGCATTTT
TRBV9	NA	NA	TRBJ2-1	CASSLRGLEYNEQFF	TGTGCCAGCAGCCTCCGGGGTCTAGAATACAATGAGCAGTTCTTC
TRBV19	NA	medium-sized	TRBJ2-7	CASSTALTSYEQYF	TGTGCCAGTAGTACTGCCCTAACCTCCTACGAGCAGTACTTC
TRBV25-1	NA	few	TRBJ2-1	CASSTGHRGGNEQFF	TGTGCCAGCAGTACAGGACACCGGGGTGGCAATGAGCAGTTCTTC
TRBV2	NA	NA	TRBJ2-5	CASSDGGVRETQYF	TGTGCCAGCAGTGACGGAGGGGTTCGGGAGACCCAGTACTTC
TRBV6-1	TRBD1	NA	TRBJ2-1	CASSLPVGQGFF	TGTGCCAGCAGTCTCCCTGTGGGACAGGGGTTCTTC
TRBV5-4	NA	once	TRBJ2-5	CASSLSRGRETQYF	TGTGCCAGCAGCTTGTCCCGCGGGCGGGAGACCCAGTACTTC
TRBV30	NA	NA	TRBJ2-3	CAWSVGGGWYF	TGTGCCTGGAGTGTAGGGGGGGGCTGGTATTTT
TRBV6-6	NA	NA	TRBJ1-5	CASRREGGNQPQHF	TGTGCCAGCCGCCGGGAGGGAGGTAATCAGCCCCAGCATTTT
TRBV20-1	NA	few	TRBJ2-1	CSAIRSGEQFF	TGCAGTGCTATACGGAGCGGTGAGCAGTTCTTC
TRBV9	NA	NA	TRBJ1-1	CASSVGTLFTEAFF	TGTGCCAGCAGCGTAGGGACCCTATTCACTGAAGCTTTCTTT
TRBV4-3	NA	NA	TRBJ1-5	CASSQEGPGSNQPQHF	TGCGCCAGCAGCCAAGAAGGCCCGGGGAGCAATCAGCCCCAGCATTTT
TRBV19	NA	NA	TRBJ2-7	CASSQGSPYEQYF	TGTGCCAGTAGTCAGGGGAGCCCCTACGAGCAGTACTTC
TRBV11-3	NA	NA	TRBJ2-2	CASSSKGRTGELFF	TGTGCCAGCAGCTCCAAGGGGAGGACCGGGGAGCTGTTTTTT
TRBV30	NA	NA	TRBJ2-5	CAWRGTKTQYF	TGTGCCTGGAGAGGAACGAAGACCCAGTACTTC
TRBV6-5	TRBD1	NA	TRBJ2-7	CASKTGIGSYEQYF	TGTGCCAGCAAGACAGGGATTGGCTCCTACGAGCAGTACTTC
TRBV4-3	TRBD1	NA	TRBJ2-7	CASSRLLTGGYEQYF	TGCGCCAGCAGCCGATTGCTGACAGGGGGCTACGAGCAGTACTTC
TRBV4-2	NA	few	TRBJ1-3	CASSPQTGGAGNTIYF	TGTGCCAGCAGCCCTCAGACTGGGGGAGCTGGAAACACCATATATTTT
TRBV19	NA	medium-sized	TRBJ2-1	CASPRSYNEQFF	TGTGCCAGCCCTCGCTCCTACAATGAGCAGTTCTTC